This T cell receptor (beta chain) was recorded in a study of blood T cells in healthy people across ages. A J-beta primer mix and a sample-barcoded 5' primer were used in a second PCR of roughly 6 to 11 cycles. TCRdb reprocessed the 5' RACE reads via MiXCR and lists one record per CDR3 protein. The sample shows approximately 820,000 distinct CDR3 sequences, under 45% of them seen only once. Isolated per sample were at least 7 million PBMCs. Trimming left V 4 bases short and J 2 bases short, with 12 bases between. This CDR3 region has 15 residues. The germline gives CDR1 SGHRS, CDR2 YFSETQ. Study findings and constraints: There was no known CMV status for donors, so expanded clonotype changes were possibly confounded. Roughly linearly, TCR beta diversity per million T cells fell as age increased. Across samples, TCR beta diversity tracked strongly with naive T cell percentage.

Details on this clonotype: The target antigen is unknown.

This chain joins TRBV5-1 and TRBJ2-2; D perhaps matches TRBD1 (6 bases). The source is a man aged 60 to 75 in good health. The sample was blood. The CDR3, as DNA: TGCGCCAGCAGCCCCGGGACAACCAACACCGGGGAGCTGTTTTTT. Translated: CASSPGTTNTGELFF.